This T cell receptor (beta chain) derives from a study of identical twins. Study results and caveats: A lower insertion count was a feature of abundant cord blood beta clonotypes, with no such feature in memory repertoires. Invariant MAIT and iNKT cells are populations that could partly confound zero-insertion analyses. A cross-sectional statistical analysis, not follow-up of the same donors, supported the conclusions.

With no exceptions, donors were healthy Caucasians. In its sample, this clonotype was seen a few times. Its specificity is unknown. Trimming shortened V by 2 bases and J by 7 bases, and 16 bases separated the two germline ends. CDR3 length equals 15 residues. Germline-derived CDR1 and CDR2 are MNHEY and SVGEGT. TCRdb reprocessed the 5' RACE reads with MiXCR, giving one entry per CDR3 protein. The sample holds around 490,000 distinct CDR3 sequences, around 24% seen once. These data were also reused for a study on yellow fever vaccine responses in identical twins.

The V and J genes are TRBV6-2 or TRBV6-3 and TRBJ2-3; possible D gene TRBD2, 7 bases. This TCR came from a woman under 30 in good health. Input material: CD4+ T cells sorted from blood. The CDR3 reads CASSYEGGAYHTQYF. As DNA, the CDR3 is TGTGCCAGCAGTTACGAGGGGGGGGCCTACCATACGCAGTATTTT.